This T cell receptor beta chain was found in a study of brain T cells in children with intractable seizures. The time point was: blood from clinic visit 5 months post-surgery; TSC patient then seizure free. The sequenced cases were selected for having the highest brain T cell transcript signatures. CDR3 size: 15 residues. Germline V gives CDR1 SGHVS, CDR2 FNYEAQ. With V trimmed by 4 bases and J by 2 bases, 8 bases remained unmatched. Clones were read by immunoSEQ multiplex PCR, and TCRdb kept only the in-frame ones, dropping some. The table includes approximately 330,000 clones, 93% detected once. The source was peripheral blood, collected 4 to 5 months after surgery. V usage is TRBV7-6 and J usage is TRBJ2-7; 7 positions match TRBD1. The TCR comes from a boy in the first two years of life with tuberous sclerosis and intractable seizures. CDR3 sequence (DNA): TGTGCCAGCAGCTCACGACAGGGAATAACCTACGAGCAGTACTTC. Translation: CASSSRQGITYEQYF.